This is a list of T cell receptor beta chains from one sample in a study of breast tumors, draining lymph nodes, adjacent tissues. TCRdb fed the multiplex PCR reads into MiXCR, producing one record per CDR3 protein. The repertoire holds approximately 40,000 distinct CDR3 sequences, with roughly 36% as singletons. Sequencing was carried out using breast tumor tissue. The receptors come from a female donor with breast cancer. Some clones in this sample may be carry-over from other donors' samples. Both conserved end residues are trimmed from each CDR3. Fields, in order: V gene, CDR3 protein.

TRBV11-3	ASSLLTGGVYNEQF
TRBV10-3	AIGGTDTQY
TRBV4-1	ASSQWASTVQETQY
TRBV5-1	ASSFKATGSNGQY
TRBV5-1	ASSSTGTSGDEQY
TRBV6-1	ASRTLAGGSDTQY
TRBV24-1	ATSDLLGMQY
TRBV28	ASRPVGGNTEAF
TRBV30	AWSVGGQGLETQY
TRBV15	ATSRASGLSSQWQF
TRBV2	ASKRDYQETQY
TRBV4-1	ASSPSSGSTDTQY
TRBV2	ASSEVSGNYNEQF
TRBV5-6	ASSLALFGQGPYYEQY
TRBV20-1	SAKYGSRGTQY
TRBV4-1	ASSQVYSGTGTTGELF
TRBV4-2	ASSQGTGNQPQH
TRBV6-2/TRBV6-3	ASSGTSGRVGRSYNEQF
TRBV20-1	SALFGTGVHEQY
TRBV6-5	ASSSGRAGNTIY
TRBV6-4	ASSEGQGDYNEQF
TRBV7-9	ASSQTLAGDYEQY
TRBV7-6	ASSLGLRDGELF
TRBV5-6	ASSLPGQGAYNEQF
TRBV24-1	ATSDFGRGAASTDTQY
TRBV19	ASSIGGSGRGDTQY
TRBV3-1	ASSQGGAGELF
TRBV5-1	ASSLGDGSGNTIY
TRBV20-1	SARQDSNQPQH
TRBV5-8	ASSVTGQTQY
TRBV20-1	SATPPSGNSYEQY
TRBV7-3	ASSLGGTGANVLT
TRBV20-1	SARDPASGRETQY
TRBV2	ASSGLTGQETQY
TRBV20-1	SAGSGSYEQY
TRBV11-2	ASGLAAGQPQH
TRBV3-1	ASSRTSDPDTQY
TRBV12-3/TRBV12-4	ASRPSGRSTDTQY
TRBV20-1	SARDTRVRQPQH
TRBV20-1	SARPGLERLNEQF
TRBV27	ASSFRQGLLEGYT
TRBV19	ASSGYSYEQY
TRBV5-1	ASSTQVAGDSRGELF
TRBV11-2	ASSLVGSGSSNEQF
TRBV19	ASSIDGNYGYT
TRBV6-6	ASSTGLAEYNEQF
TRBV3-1	ASSRSLVREQY
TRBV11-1	ASSLGDRGHNEQF
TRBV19	ASRMTSGSNEQF
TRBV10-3	AISESILAGMGQPQH
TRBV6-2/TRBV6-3	ASSYGTGTTGELF
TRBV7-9	ASSRTGDTEAF
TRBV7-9	ASGGGMGTDTQY